The rows below give T cell receptor beta chains drawn from one sample of a study of blood T cells in healthy people across ages. From the 5' RACE reads, TCRdb called clonotypes with MiXCR, one entry per CDR3 protein. The table lists roughly 800,000 distinct CDR3 sequences, roughly 25% of them singletons. The sample was also linked to a second study, of T cells of mothers and their children.

The sample consisted of blood. The receptor source for this set is a boy aged 5-17 years in good health. The CDR3 runs from the conserved cysteine through the conserved F or W. D genes are given only for firm matches. Clone size appears in some rows only: once, few, many, or a class for an expanded clone.

V	J	size	D	DNA	CDR3
TRBV19	TRBJ1-1	.	TRBD1	TGTGCCAGTAGTATCGTGGGACAGAGTAGGACTGAAGCTTTCTTT	CASSIVGQSRTEAFF
TRBV6-2/TRBV6-3	TRBJ2-7	.	.	TGTGCCAGCAGTTCCTCCAGCAGAGACCCCTTTGAGCAGTACTTC	CASSSSSRDPFEQYF
TRBV11-2	TRBJ1-2	.	.	TGTGCCAGCAGCCCTTTGGGGGGAAAATATGGCTACACCTTC	CASSPLGGKYGYTF
TRBV28	TRBJ2-7	few	.	TGTGCCAGCAGTTTGGGGGTGGAGGTTCCCTACGAGCAGTACTTC	CASSLGVEVPYEQYF
TRBV28	TRBJ2-5	few	.	TGTGCCAGCAGTTTCCGGACTTCAACCTCCAAAGAGACCCAGTACTTC	CASSFRTSTSKETQYF
TRBV12-3/TRBV12-4	TRBJ1-6	.	.	TGTGCCAGCAGCCCCACGATGACAGGCTGGAATTCACCCCTCCACTTT	CASSPTMTGWNSPLHF
TRBV20-1	TRBJ2-5	.	.	TGCAGTGCTGCCCAAGGGGCCGAGGAGACCCAGTACTTC	CSAAQGAEETQYF
TRBV12-3/TRBV12-4	TRBJ1-1	few	.	TGTGCCAGCAGTTTTCGTTCGGGGGATGAAGCTTTCTTT	CASSFRSGDEAFF
TRBV7-2	TRBJ2-7	.	TRBD2	TGTGCCAGCAGCTTAGGTGTAGCGGGAGGTGTGCAGTACTTC	CASSLGVAGGVQYF
TRBV5-8	TRBJ1-4	.	.	TGTGCCAGCAGCTTGGAGGTCGGGACGGGTAATGAAAAACTGTTTTTT	CASSLEVGTGNEKLFF
TRBV12-3/TRBV12-4	TRBJ2-3	.	.	TGTGCCAGCAGATCGGGAGTCGATACGGAGTATTTT	CASRSGVDTEYF
TRBV6-1	TRBJ2-6	.	.	TGTGCCAGCAGTGTTTCCCCTCGGGGCTGGGGCTCTGGGGCCAACGTCCTGACTTTC	CASSVSPRGWGSGANVLTF
TRBV5-1	TRBJ2-4	few	TRBD1	TGCGCCAGCAGCTCGATTTCCGGACAGGGTCAGTACTTC	CASSSISGQGQYF
TRBV7-8	TRBJ2-7	few	TRBD1	TGTGCCAGCAGCTTAGGGATGACAGGGACCTACGAGCAGTACTTC	CASSLGMTGTYEQYF
TRBV6-6	TRBJ2-7	.	.	TGTGCCAGCAGCCCCAGCCTTCACGAGCAGTACTTC	CASSPSLHEQYF
TRBV4-3	TRBJ2-7	few	.	TGCGCCAGCAGCCAAGGGAGACTAACCTACGAGCAGTACTTC	CASSQGRLTYEQYF
TRBV9	TRBJ1-3	.	.	TGTGCCAGCAGCGTAGTCGGCGGGGGTAGAAACACCATATATTTT	CASSVVGGGRNTIYF
TRBV5-1	TRBJ2-1	.	.	TGCGCCAGCAGCTTGGGCTGGGGATACAATGAGCAGTTCTTC	CASSLGWGYNEQFF
TRBV7-7	TRBJ2-5	.	TRBD1	TGTGCTAGCAGCTTGAACCCACAGGGGATGGGGGAGACCCAGTACTTC	CASSLNPQGMGETQYF
TRBV4-3	TRBJ1-1	.	.	TGCGCCAGCAGCCTCGAAGGGTACGGGGGGAACACTGAAGCTTTCTTT	CASSLEGYGGNTEAFF
TRBV18	TRBJ2-1	.	.	TGTGCCAGCTCACCAACTAGACTCTCCTACAATGAGCAGTTCTTC	CASSPTRLSYNEQFF
TRBV7-8	TRBJ1-3	.	.	TGTGCCAGCAGCTTCGGATTGACCTCTGGAAACACCATATATTTT	CASSFGLTSGNTIYF
TRBV12-3/TRBV12-4	TRBJ1-5	few	.	TGTGCCAGCAGTCCAAACCGGGTACAGGGATTTGGTCAGCCCCAGCATTTT	CASSPNRVQGFGQPQHF
TRBV30	TRBJ2-7	few	TRBD1	TGTGCCTGGGCCGGGACAGAGACCTCCTACGAGCAGTACTTC	CAWAGTETSYEQYF
TRBV15	TRBJ2-5	few	TRBD1	TGTGCCACCAGCGGAGCCGCGGACAGGGTTAGCGAGACCCAGTACTTC	CATSGAADRVSETQYF
TRBV28	TRBJ2-3	.	.	TGCGCCAGTCAGGACCTAAGCACAGATACGCAGTATTTT	CASQDLSTDTQYF
TRBV20-1	TRBJ2-6	once	.	TGCAGTGCCACCTCAGGGGCGTCTGGGGCCAACGTCCTGACTTTC	CSATSGASGANVLTF
TRBV6-2/TRBV6-3	TRBJ2-7	few	TRBD2	TGTGCCTGCAGTGGACTAGCGGTGACCTACGAGCAGTACTTC	CACSGLAVTYEQYF
TRBV18	TRBJ2-7	.	TRBD2	TGTGCCAGCTCACCCGCTAGCGGGGGGTACGAGCAGTACTTC	CASSPASGGYEQYF
TRBV12-3/TRBV12-4	TRBJ2-7	few	TRBD2	TGTGCCAGCAGTCCAGCGGGAGCCCGGATCGAGCAGTACTTC	CASSPAGARIEQYF
TRBV5-1	TRBJ2-1	.	TRBD2	TGCGCCGGCAGCGTGGTGTCCGCGGCTAGCGGGATTGGGAATGAGCAGTTCTTC	CAGSVVSAASGIGNEQFF
TRBV4-3	TRBJ1-6	.	.	TGCGCCAGCAGCCAAGATCCGGTGGCCTATAATTCACCCCTCCACTTT	CASSQDPVAYNSPLHF
TRBV9	TRBJ2-2	few	.	TGTGCCAGCAGCGTCCCTCCCGACCCCGGGGAGCTGTTTTTT	CASSVPPDPGELFF